This entry features one TCR beta chain sequence. This clonotype was counted at least ten times. It has no known antigen specificity. No base-level quality is on record; no much larger clone is a single base apart. This sample is drawn from a study of neurological immune-mediated disorders (dated by TCRdb to about 2019). About the full investigation: Among the approximately 35 multiple sclerosis patients, relapsing-remitting MS was present in roughly 30 and secondary progressive MS was present in 3. The study compared peripheral blood TCR-beta repertoires of HTLV-I-associated myelopathy (HAM/TSP) patients, multiple sclerosis patients and healthy controls using UMI-based sequencing. The 106 TCR-beta libraries included longitudinal samples, technical triplicates and paired sorted CD4+ and CD8+ T-cell subsets alongside PBMC samples. The cohort comprised 65 to 75 subjects: 15 or so HAM/TSP patients, approximately 34 multiple sclerosis patients and some 20 healthy controls.

cDNA synthesis used template-switch 5'RACE with a primer carrying a 10-nucleotide random unique molecular identifier tagging each TCR transcript. Every sequencing run yielded over 170 million TCR-beta sequences covering 15-18 subjects. Total RNA was extracted with the RNeasy kit. Using the KAPA Real-time Library Amplification kit, TCR-beta VDJ regions were amplified with primers for the TCR constant region and the 5'RACE anchor. Sample indexes and Illumina adaptors were added in a first PCR, and a second PCR then increased library yield. After purification with Ampure beads, the TCR product of roughly 650 bp was size-selected on a 2% E-gel SizeSelection system. Before pooling, library quality was checked on a Bioanalyzer, concentration was measured with Qubit, and libraries were quantified with the Kapa Library Quantification kit. Paired-end 2 x 150 bp sequencing of the libraries was performed on an Illumina HiSeq 2500. To increase sequence diversity, about 25-30% phiX was spiked into each library pool. The published analysis was carried out like this. The UMI-based MiGEC pipeline processed quality-filtered reads and removed over 80% of raw TCR sequences during error correction. IMGT germline references were used for aligning VDJ genes, and each clonotype was defined as a unique CDR3 amino acid sequence together with its V-J genes. Clonal expansion, Shannon diversity and CDR3 relatedness were evaluated with VDJtools (CalcPairwiseDistances, ClusterSamples), while phylogenetic trees were built in CLCbio workbench. Using coefficient-of-variation modelling across technical triplicates, the study counted a clone as expanded if it had at least 8 unique UMIs. Starting from the raw public reads, TCRdb applied fastp trimming at Q25, assembled clones with MiXCR and retained in-frame beta chains. All rows with the same CDR3 protein become a single entry with the most common DNA and genes. The V and J calls shown here were made by TCRdb, not taken from the authors' results. Counted in this sample were 75,000 to 80,000 distinct CDR3 sequences; 5% to 6% of them appeared once. The top ten clones comprise roughly 2.2% of the sample.

Findings and caveats that apply to the study as a whole: Phylogenetic analysis grouped repertoires from 18 of 34 MS patients into a cluster of related CDR3 sequences, suggesting a possible repertoire-level signature. No association of the MS cluster with clinical or MRI features was observed, and the need for larger cohorts was stated by the authors. Expanded clones from different subjects shared no identical CDR3 amino acid sequences, which suggests that TCR-beta repertoires were private in all groups. TCR clonal expansion was greatest in HAM/TSP patients and smallest in MS patients, who ranked below even healthy controls.

For the unsorted PBMC libraries, 2 million PBMCs were stored in RNAlater at -80 degrees C until RNA extraction and were used to generate the libraries. Multiple sclerosis patients were enrolled in a US clinical protocol under which disease progression was evaluated by magnetic resonance imaging. Peripheral blood was subjected to Ficoll-Hypaque density gradient centrifugation to isolate PBMCs, which were then cryopreserved in liquid nitrogen. V is trimmed back by 5 bases and J by 6 bases, and the junction contains 6 bases that no gene match accounts for. The CDR3 sequence holds 14 residues, the cysteine and phenylalanine included. The only DNA kept is the CDR3, 42 bases in frame from the first base.

The sequence joins TRBV12-3 or TRBV12-4 to TRBJ2-4, and TRBD2 matches 8 of the central bases. This TCR came from a woman under 40 with multiple sclerosis. The sequencing sample was made of PBMCs. The DNA is TGTGCCAGCAGTATGACTAGCGAGGGAAACATTCAGTACTTC. Protein translation: CASSMTSEGNIQYF.